This is a list of T cell receptor beta chains from one sample in a study of T cells after yellow fever vaccination. TCRdb independently ran MiXCR on the 5' RACE reads; one entry per CDR3 protein. The table shows 180,000 or so distinct CDR3 sequences, with approximately 11% occurring only once. The sample here was CD8+ T cells sorted from PBMCs, taken 15 days after the yellow fever booster vaccination. The receptor set was obtained from a man aged 18-30 years who received the YFV17D yellow fever vaccine. Both conserved end residues are part of each CDR3. D genes are given only for firm matches. Size is stated for part of the rows, as once, few or many counts, or as a class when the clone is expanded.

length	size	V	D	J	CDR3	DNA
16	-	TRBV20-1	TRBD2	TRBJ2-3	CSARELTSGATDTQYF	TGCAGTGCTAGAGAACTGACTAGCGGAGCCACAGATACGCAGTATTTT
15	many	TRBV5-4	TRBD1	TRBJ2-1	CASSLGTGDYNEQFF	TGTGCCAGCAGCTTGGGTACAGGGGACTACAATGAGCAGTTCTTC
14	few	TRBV6-4	-	TRBJ1-1	CASSDSMESTEAFF	TGTGCCAGCAGTGACTCAATGGAAAGCACTGAAGCTTTCTTT
14	few	TRBV9	TRBD2	TRBJ2-7	CASSGGTSGYEQYF	TGTGCCAGCAGCGGCGGGACTAGCGGCTACGAGCAGTACTTC
16	few	TRBV18	TRBD1	TRBJ2-7	CASSVSDRAVTYEQYF	TGTGCCAGCTCAGTATCCGACAGGGCAGTAACCTACGAGCAGTACTTC
12	few	TRBV6-2/TRBV6-3	-	TRBJ2-7	CASSYYGYEQYF	TGTGCCAGCAGTTACTACGGGTACGAGCAGTACTTC
14	-	TRBV7-9	TRBD1	TRBJ1-2	CASSTGGTNYGYTF	TGTGCCAGCAGCACAGGGGGTACTAACTATGGCTACACCTTC
13	-	TRBV29-1	-	TRBJ2-2	CSGRNPRTGELFF	TGCAGCGGCAGGAACCCTAGGACCGGGGAGCTGTTTTTT
19	many	TRBV5-1	TRBD1	TRBJ1-4	CASSLTTGTGDLSNEKLFF	TGCGCCAGCAGCCTGACAACCGGGACAGGAGACCTTTCTAATGAAAAACTGTTTTTT
12	few	TRBV29-1	TRBD1	TRBJ2-1	CSVEDIDRAAFF	TGCAGCGTTGAAGATATCGACAGGGCAGCGTTCTTC
15	few	TRBV7-9	TRBD1	TRBJ1-5	CASSEDREYNQPQHF	TGTGCCAGCAGCGAGGACAGGGAATACAATCAGCCCCAGCATTTT
14	-	TRBV7-9	-	TRBJ2-3	CASIHREVEDTQYF	TGTGCCAGCATACACCGGGAAGTAGAAGATACGCAGTATTTT
16	many	TRBV6-5	-	TRBJ1-1	CASSTFQSPQNTEAFF	TGTGCCAGCAGTACGTTCCAGTCACCTCAGAACACTGAAGCTTTCTTT
16	-	TRBV7-2	TRBD1	TRBJ1-4	CASSPGGISTNEKLFF	TGTGCCAGCAGCCCAGGGGGCATCTCAACTAATGAAAAACTGTTTTTT
18	-	TRBV7-3	TRBD1	TRBJ2-4	CASSLLVTGGGPRGIQYF	TGTGCCAGCAGCTTATTGGTCACAGGGGGCGGCCCTCGGGGCATTCAGTACTTC
15	-	TRBV6-2/TRBV6-3	-	TRBJ2-7	CASSPPVRGAYEQYF	TGTGCCAGCAGCCCCCCGGTCAGGGGGGCCTACGAGCAGTACTTC